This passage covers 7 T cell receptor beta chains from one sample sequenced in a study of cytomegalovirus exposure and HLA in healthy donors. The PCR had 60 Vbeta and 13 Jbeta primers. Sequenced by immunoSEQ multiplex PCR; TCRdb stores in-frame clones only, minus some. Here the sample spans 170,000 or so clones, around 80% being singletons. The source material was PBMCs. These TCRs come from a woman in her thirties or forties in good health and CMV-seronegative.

Written as DNA, the CDR3 is TGTGCCAGCAGCGTCGGGACTAGCGCCTACGAGCAGTACTTC. This codes for CASSVGTSAYEQYF. V is TRBV13 and J is TRBJ2-7, with TRBD2 matching over 10 bases. Trimming removed 5 bases from V and 2 bases from J; junction bases left unmatched: 3. Per germline, CDR1 PRHDT and CDR2 FYEKMQ (reference sequence). The CDR3 is 14 residues long.

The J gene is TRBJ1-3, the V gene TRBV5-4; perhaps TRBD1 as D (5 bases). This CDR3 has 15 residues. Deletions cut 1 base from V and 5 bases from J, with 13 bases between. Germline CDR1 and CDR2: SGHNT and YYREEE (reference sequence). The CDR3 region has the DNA TGTGCCAGCAGCTTGATTACGGGGGGAAGAAACACCATATATTTT. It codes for CASSLITGGRNTIYF.

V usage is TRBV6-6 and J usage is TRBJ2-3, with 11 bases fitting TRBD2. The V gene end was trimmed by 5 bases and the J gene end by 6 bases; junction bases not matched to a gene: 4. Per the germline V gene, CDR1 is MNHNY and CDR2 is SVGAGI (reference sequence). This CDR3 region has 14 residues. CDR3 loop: CASSLRTSGDTQYF. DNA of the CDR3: TGTGCCAGCAGTCTAAGGACTAGCGGGGATACGCAGTATTTT.

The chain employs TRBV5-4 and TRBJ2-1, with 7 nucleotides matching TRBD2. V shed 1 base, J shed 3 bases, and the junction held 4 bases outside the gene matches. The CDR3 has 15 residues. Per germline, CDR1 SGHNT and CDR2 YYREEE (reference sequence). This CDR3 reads CASSLIGGIYNEQFF. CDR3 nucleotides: TGTGCCAGCAGCTTGATCGGGGGGATCTACAATGAGCAGTTCTTC.

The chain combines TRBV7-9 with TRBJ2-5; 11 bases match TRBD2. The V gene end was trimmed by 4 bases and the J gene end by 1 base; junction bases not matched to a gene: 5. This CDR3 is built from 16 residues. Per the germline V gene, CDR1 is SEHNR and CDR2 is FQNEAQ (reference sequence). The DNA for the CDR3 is TGTGCCAGCAGCTCTAGACTAGCGGGGATCCAAGAGACCCAGTACTTC. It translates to CASSSRLAGIQETQYF.

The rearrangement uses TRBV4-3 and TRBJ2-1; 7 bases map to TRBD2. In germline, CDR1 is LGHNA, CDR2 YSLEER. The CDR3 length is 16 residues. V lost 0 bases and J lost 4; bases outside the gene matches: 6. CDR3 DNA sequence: TGCGCCAGCAGCCAAGACGTGGCGGGAGCTTACAATGAGCAGTTCTTC. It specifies CASSQDVAGAYNEQFF.

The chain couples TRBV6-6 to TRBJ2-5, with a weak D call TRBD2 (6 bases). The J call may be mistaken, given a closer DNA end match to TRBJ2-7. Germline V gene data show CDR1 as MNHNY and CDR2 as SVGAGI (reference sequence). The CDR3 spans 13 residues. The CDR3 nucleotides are TGTGCCGCCTCCGGCGGCGGGGCCTACGAGCAGTACTTC. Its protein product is CAASGGGAYEQYF.